The rows below give T cell receptor beta chains drawn from one sample of a study of cytomegalovirus exposure and HLA in healthy donors. Some clones are missing from TCRdb's copy, which holds only in-frame ones; the method was immunoSEQ multiplex PCR. The top ten clones hold 2.5% to 3.5% of a sample with about 190,000 clones, 84% of them seen once. Sequenced input: PBMCs. Receptors originate from a woman aged 18 to 35 in good health and CMV-seropositive. The CDR3 runs from the conserved cysteine through the conserved F or W. The D gene is left open where the match is weak. Size is stated for part of the rows, as once, few or many counts, or as a class when the clone is expanded.

d_call	v_call	j_call	clone_size	cdr3_aa	cdr3_nt
NA	TRBV6-1	TRBJ2-5	NA	CASSVNTLETQYF	TGTGCCAGCAGTGTTAATACTTTAGAGACCCAGTACTTC
NA	TRBV10-3	TRBJ1-4	NA	CAISEEVEGKLFF	TGTGCCATCAGTGAGGAGGTCGAGGGAAAACTGTTTTTT
NA	TRBV5-6	TRBJ1-2	NA	CASSRGQGRDYGYTF	TGTGCCAGCAGCCGCGGACAAGGGAGGGACTATGGCTACACCTTC
TRBD1	TRBV7-2	TRBJ1-2	NA	CASSPGTASYGYTF	TGTGCCAGCAGCCCCGGGACAGCCAGCTATGGCTACACCTTC
TRBD1	TRBV5-7	TRBJ1-5	NA	CASSLGPRRGQRNQPQHF	TGTGCCAGCAGCTTGGGGCCGAGGCGGGGACAGAGAAATCAGCCCCAGCATTTT
TRBD2	TRBV7-9	TRBJ2-5	once	CASSTGLAGKETQYF	TGTGCCAGCAGCACCGGACTAGCGGGGAAAGAGACCCAGTACTTC
TRBD1	TRBV2	TRBJ1-1	NA	CAGYGQDTEAFF	TGTGCCGGATATGGACAGGACACTGAAGCTTTCTTT
TRBD2	TRBV6-5	TRBJ2-7	NA	CASSAGLAGLEQYF	TGTGCCAGCAGTGCGGGACTAGCGGGGCTCGAGCAGTACTTC
TRBD1	TRBV6-5	TRBJ1-6	NA	CASRPTGTGGSPLHF	TGTGCCAGCAGGCCGACTGGGACAGGGGGGTCACCCCTCCACTTT
NA	TRBV6-4	TRBJ2-1	NA	CASSASSGGKYNEQFF	TGTGCCAGCAGTGCCTCATCGGGGGGCAAATACAATGAGCAGTTCTTC
TRBD1	TRBV4-2	TRBJ2-7	NA	CASSQSSGTGVLEQYF	TGTGCCAGCAGCCAATCATCCGGGACAGGGGTGCTCGAGCAGTACTTC
TRBD1	TRBV11-2	TRBJ1-1	NA	CASSPGQGEAFF	TGTGCCAGCAGCCCCGGACAGGGTGAAGCTTTCTTT
TRBD1	TRBV5-5	TRBJ2-2	once	CASSYIRQGNTGELFF	TGTGCCAGCAGCTACATCCGACAGGGGAACACCGGGGAGCTGTTTTTT
NA	TRBV9	TRBJ2-3	NA	CASSVALADTQYF	TGTGCCAGCAGCGTAGCTCTTGCAGATACGCAGTATTTT
TRBD2	TRBV4-2	TRBJ2-7	NA	CASSQELAGQSYEQYF	TGTGCCAGCAGCCAAGAACTAGCGGGGCAATCCTACGAGCAGTACTTC
TRBD2	TRBV7-6	TRBJ2-5	NA	CASSPTGGMGETQYF	TGTGCCAGCAGCCCCACGGGAGGGATGGGCGAGACCCAGTACTTC
TRBD1	TRBV28	TRBJ1-2	few	CASSFGDSLGYTF	TGTGCCAGCAGTTTCGGGGACAGTCTCGGCTACACCTTC
TRBD1	TRBV4-1	TRBJ1-4	few	CASSQDRGSEKLFF	TGCGCCAGCAGCCAGGACAGGGGAAGTGAAAAACTGTTTTTT
TRBD1	TRBV9	TRBJ1-4	once	CASSVRGLNEKLFF	TGTGCCAGCAGCGTGAGGGGGCTGAATGAAAAACTGTTTTTT
NA	TRBV6-1	TRBJ2-7	once	CASSVSGDSYEQYF	TGTGCCAGCAGTGTCTCGGGAGATTCCTACGAGCAGTACTTC
NA	TRBV7-6	TRBJ1-1	NA	CASSHPGGLLNTEAFF	TGTGCCAGCAGCCACCCCGGAGGGTTATTGAACACTGAAGCTTTCTTT
NA	TRBV5-6	TRBJ2-7	NA	CASSIGVVYEQYF	TGTGCCAGCAGCATCGGGGTTGTATACGAGCAGTACTTC
NA	TRBV19	TRBJ2-3	once	CASNTGGRGDTQYF	TGTGCCAGTAATACGGGGGGAAGGGGGGATACGCAGTATTTT
NA	TRBV6-1	TRBJ1-1	NA	CASSEVAEAFF	TGTGCCAGCAGTGAAGTCGCTGAAGCTTTCTTT
NA	TRBV12-5	TRBJ1-4	NA	CASGVGSTTNEKLFF	TGTGCTAGTGGTGTTGGGAGTACAACTAATGAAAAACTGTTTTTT
TRBD2	TRBV6-5	TRBJ2-3	NA	CASRPSGGNPDTQYF	TGTGCCAGCAGGCCTAGCGGGGGGAACCCAGATACGCAGTATTTT
NA	TRBV7-9	TRBJ1-4	NA	CASSLPGSDEKLFF	TGTGCCAGCAGCTTACCGGGGTCGGACGAAAAACTGTTTTTT
NA	TRBV6-5	TRBJ1-1	few	CASSYDRPNTEAFF	TGTGCCAGCAGTTACGACAGGCCGAACACTGAAGCTTTCTTT
TRBD1	TRBV7-9	TRBJ1-1	NA	CASSKGTGGGSTEAFF	TGTGCCAGCAGCAAGGGGACAGGGGGAGGGAGCACTGAAGCTTTCTTT
NA	TRBV7-3	TRBJ2-3	once	CASSAVGGTDTQYF	TGTGCCAGCAGCGCCGTGGGCGGGACAGATACGCAGTATTTT
NA	TRBV2	TRBJ1-2	NA	CASSVGPGLDGYTF	TGTGCCAGCAGTGTAGGGCCGGGATTGGATGGCTACACCTTC
TRBD2	TRBV11-2	TRBJ2-2	NA	CASSLGLAGTGELFF	TGTGCCAGCAGCTTAGGTCTAGCGGGTACCGGGGAGCTGTTTTTT
NA	TRBV29-1	TRBJ1-1	NA	CSVRQTAEAFF	TGCAGCGTACGACAGACCGCTGAAGCTTTCTTT
TRBD1	TRBV2	TRBJ1-2	once	CASSERTGVLGNGYTF	TGTGCCAGCAGTGAGAGGACAGGGGTTTTGGGGAATGGCTACACCTTC
NA	TRBV5-8	TRBJ2-1	NA	CASSLPGRGYNEQFF	TGTGCCAGCAGTTTGCCGGGGCGGGGATACAATGAGCAGTTCTTC
NA	TRBV7-3	TRBJ1-1	NA	CASSRPKGVNTEAFF	TGTGCCAGCAGCCGACCTAAGGGAGTGAACACTGAAGCTTTCTTT
NA	TRBV21-1	TRBJ2-7	few	CASSNRGRKKQYF	TGTGCCAGCAGCAACAGGGGGCGGAAAAAGCAGTACTTC
TRBD1	TRBV28	TRBJ2-5	NA	CASSLAGQGRETQYF	TGTGCCAGCAGTTTGGCGGGACAGGGGAGAGAGACCCAGTACTTC
TRBD1	TRBV19	TRBJ1-2	NA	CASSIGHRGQLRDYGYTF	TGTGCCAGTAGTATTGGTCACAGGGGGCAGTTAAGAGACTATGGCTACACCTTC
TRBD1	TRBV6-5	TRBJ1-6	NA	CASSYIGGQGNSPLHF	TGTGCCAGCAGTTATATCGGTGGACAGGGTAATTCACCCCTCCACTTT
NA	TRBV7-2	TRBJ1-2	NA	CASSLAIGDYGYTF	TGTGCCAGCAGCTTAGCTATAGGGGACTATGGCTACACCTTC
NA	TRBV7-8	TRBJ2-2	NA	CASSLSSGSGGELFF	TGTGCCAGCAGCTTATCTTCCGGGTCTGGCGGGGAGCTGTTTTTT
TRBD1	TRBV19	TRBJ1-5	few	CASDPGQGAQPQHF	TGTGCCAGTGACCCCGGACAGGGTGCCCAGCCCCAGCATTTT
NA	TRBV14	TRBJ1-6	NA	CASSQTTVNSPLHF	TGTGCCAGCAGCCAAACGACTGTTAATTCACCCCTCCACTTT
NA	TRBV7-2	TRBJ2-5	NA	CASSLARNQQETQYF	TGTGCCAGCAGCTTAGCGAGGAATCAACAAGAGACCCAGTACTTC
NA	TRBV5-6	TRBJ1-3	once	CASSNIGVGNTIYF	TGTGCCAGCAGTAATATTGGAGTCGGAAACACCATATATTTT
NA	TRBV7-8	TRBJ1-5	NA	CASSHHRRRDQPQHF	TGTGCCAGCAGCCATCACAGGCGCCGGGATCAGCCCCAGCATTTT
NA	TRBV19	TRBJ2-1	many	CASSSWGPMDEQFF	TGTGCCAGTAGTAGTTGGGGCCCTATGGATGAGCAGTTCTTC
NA	TRBV27	TRBJ2-5	NA	CASSPSFRRETQYF	TGTGCCAGCAGTCCTAGCTTTAGGAGGGAGACCCAGTACTTC
NA	TRBV10-3	TRBJ1-1	NA	CAIRTGEGAEAFF	TGTGCCATCAGGACGGGGGAAGGGGCTGAAGCTTTCTTT
NA	TRBV6-1	TRBJ1-6	few	CASSPFGPNSPLHF	TGTGCCAGCAGTCCTTTCGGTCCGAATTCACCCCTCCACTTT